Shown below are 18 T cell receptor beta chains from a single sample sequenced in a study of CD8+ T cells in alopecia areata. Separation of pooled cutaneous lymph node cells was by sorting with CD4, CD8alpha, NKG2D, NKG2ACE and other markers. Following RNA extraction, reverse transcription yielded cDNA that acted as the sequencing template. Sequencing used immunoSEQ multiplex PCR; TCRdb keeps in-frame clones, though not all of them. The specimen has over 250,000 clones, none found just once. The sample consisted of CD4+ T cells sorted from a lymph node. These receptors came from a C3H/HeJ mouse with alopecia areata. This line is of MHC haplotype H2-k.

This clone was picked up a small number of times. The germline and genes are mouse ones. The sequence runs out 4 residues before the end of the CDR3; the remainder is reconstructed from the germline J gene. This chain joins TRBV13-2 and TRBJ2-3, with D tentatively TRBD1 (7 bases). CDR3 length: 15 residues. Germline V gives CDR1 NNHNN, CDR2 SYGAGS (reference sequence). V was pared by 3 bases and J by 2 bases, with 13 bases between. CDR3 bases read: TGTGCCAGCGGTGGTAGGGGGCGGGATGCAGAA. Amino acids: CASGGRGRDAE. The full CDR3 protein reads CASGGRGRDAETLYF.

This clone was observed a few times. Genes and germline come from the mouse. The CDR3 sequence: CASSQEGRNQDTQYF. The CDR3 DNA, read in part, is TGTGCCAGCAGCCAAGAGGGGAGGAACCAAGAC. The genes are TRBV5 and TRBJ2-5; no firm D call. The CDR3 extends 4 residues past the end of the read, so its final part is completed from the germline J gene. Germline CDR1 reads LGHNA; CDR2 reads YNLKQL (reference sequence). The V end was cut by 0 bases, the J end by 0 bases, with 7 bases between. The CDR3 totals 15 residues.

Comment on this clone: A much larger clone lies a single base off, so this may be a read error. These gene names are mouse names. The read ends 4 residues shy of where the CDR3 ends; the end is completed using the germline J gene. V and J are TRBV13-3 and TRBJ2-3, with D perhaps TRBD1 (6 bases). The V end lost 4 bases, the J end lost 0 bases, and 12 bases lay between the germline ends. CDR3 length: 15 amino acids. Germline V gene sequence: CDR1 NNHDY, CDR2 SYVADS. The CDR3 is CASSLGTTSAETLYF. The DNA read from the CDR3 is TGTGCCAGCAGTCTCGGGACAACTAGTGCAGAA.

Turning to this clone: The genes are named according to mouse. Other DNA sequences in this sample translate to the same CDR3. The CDR3 sequence is CAWSPGQGDTGQLYF. CDR3 bases read: TGTGCCTGGAGCCCGGGACAGGGAGACACCGGG. The rearrangement uses TRBV31 and TRBJ2-2, with 9 positions matching TRBD1. Read data end 4 residues before the CDR3 end; the end is taken from the germline J gene. V shed 3 bases and J 3 bases; nucleotides not matched to a gene: 5. Germline V gives CDR1 GKSSPN, CDR2 SITVG. CDR3 size: 15 residues.

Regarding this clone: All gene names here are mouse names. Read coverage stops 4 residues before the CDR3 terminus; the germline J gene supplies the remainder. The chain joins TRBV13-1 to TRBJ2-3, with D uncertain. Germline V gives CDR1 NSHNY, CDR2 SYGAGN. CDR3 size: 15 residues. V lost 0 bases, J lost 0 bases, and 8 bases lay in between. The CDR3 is CASSDDPSSAETLYF. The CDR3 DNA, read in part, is TGTGCCAGCAGTGATGATCCCAGTAGTGCAGAA.

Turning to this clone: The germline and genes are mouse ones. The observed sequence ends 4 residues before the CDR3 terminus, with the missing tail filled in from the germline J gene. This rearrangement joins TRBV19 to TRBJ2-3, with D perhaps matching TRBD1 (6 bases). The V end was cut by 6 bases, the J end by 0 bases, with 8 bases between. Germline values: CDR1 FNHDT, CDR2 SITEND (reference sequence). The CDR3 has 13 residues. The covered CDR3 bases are TGTGCCAGCATGCAGGGGAGTGCAGAA. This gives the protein CASMQGSAE. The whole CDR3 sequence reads CASMQGSAETLYF.

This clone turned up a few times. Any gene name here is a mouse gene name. The CDR3 is CASTPDWGDAEQFF. Incomplete CDR3 DNA: TGTGCCAGCACCCCGGACTGGGGGGATGCT. The J gene is TRBJ2-1, the V gene TRBV19; 11 bases map to TRBD2. The read stops 4 residues short of the end of the CDR3; the missing end is completed from the germline J gene. CDR1 is FNHDT, CDR2 SITEND, per germline (reference sequence). After removal of 6 bases from V and 5 bases from J, the junction contained 4 bases not matched to a gene. This CDR3 is 14 amino acids long.

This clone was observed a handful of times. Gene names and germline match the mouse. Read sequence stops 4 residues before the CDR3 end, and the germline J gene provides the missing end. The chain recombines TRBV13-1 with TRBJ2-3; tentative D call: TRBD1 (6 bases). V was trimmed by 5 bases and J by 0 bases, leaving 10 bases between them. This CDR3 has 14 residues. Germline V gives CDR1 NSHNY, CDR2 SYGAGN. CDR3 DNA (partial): TGTGCCAGCAGCCGGGACAATAGTGCAGAA. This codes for CASSRDNSAE. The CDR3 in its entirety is CASSRDNSAETLYF.

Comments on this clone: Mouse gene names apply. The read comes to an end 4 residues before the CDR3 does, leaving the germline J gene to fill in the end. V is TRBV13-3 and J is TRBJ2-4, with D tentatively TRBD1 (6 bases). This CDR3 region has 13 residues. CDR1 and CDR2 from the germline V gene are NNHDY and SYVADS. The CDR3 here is CASSDGGGNTLYF. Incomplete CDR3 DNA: TGTGCCAGCAGTGATGGAGGGGGAAAC.

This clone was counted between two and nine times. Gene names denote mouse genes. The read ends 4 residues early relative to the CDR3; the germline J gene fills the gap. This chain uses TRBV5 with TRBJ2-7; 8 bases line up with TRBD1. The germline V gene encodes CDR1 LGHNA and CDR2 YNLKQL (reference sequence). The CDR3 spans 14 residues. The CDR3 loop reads CASSPPRQGYEQYF. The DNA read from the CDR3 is TGTGCCAGCAGCCCCCCGAGACAGGGGTAT.

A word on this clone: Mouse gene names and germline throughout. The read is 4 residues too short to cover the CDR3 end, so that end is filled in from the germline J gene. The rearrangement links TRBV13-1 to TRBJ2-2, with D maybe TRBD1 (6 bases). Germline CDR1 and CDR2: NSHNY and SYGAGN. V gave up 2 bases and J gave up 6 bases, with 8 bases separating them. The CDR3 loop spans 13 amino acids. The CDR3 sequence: CASSERGSGQLYF. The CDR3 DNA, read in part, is TGTGCCAGCAGTGAGAGGGGGTCCGGG.

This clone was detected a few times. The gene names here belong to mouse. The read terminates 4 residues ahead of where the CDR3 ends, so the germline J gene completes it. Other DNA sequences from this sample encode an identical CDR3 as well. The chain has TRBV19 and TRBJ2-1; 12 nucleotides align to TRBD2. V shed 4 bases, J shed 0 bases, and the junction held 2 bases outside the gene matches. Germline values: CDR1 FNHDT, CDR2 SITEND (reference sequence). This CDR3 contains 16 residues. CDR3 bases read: TGTGCCAGCAGTCGGACTGGGGGGGTTAACTATGCT. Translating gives CASSRTGGVNYA. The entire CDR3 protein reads CASSRTGGVNYAEQFF. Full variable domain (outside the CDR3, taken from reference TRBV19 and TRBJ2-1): GGIITQTPKFLIGQEGQKLTLKCQQNFNHDTMYWYRQDSGKGLRLIYYSITENDLQKGDLSEGYDASREKKSSFSLTVTSAQKNEMAVFLCASSRTGGVNYAEQFFGPGTRLTVL.

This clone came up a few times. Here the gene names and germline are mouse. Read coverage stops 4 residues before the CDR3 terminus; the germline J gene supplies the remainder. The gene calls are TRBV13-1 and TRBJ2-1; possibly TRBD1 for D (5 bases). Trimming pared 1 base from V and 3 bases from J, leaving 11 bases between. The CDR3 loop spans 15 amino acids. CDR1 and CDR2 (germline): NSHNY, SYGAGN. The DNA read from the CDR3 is TGTGCCAGCAGTGATCAGCCAGGGCCCTATGCT. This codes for CASSDQPGPYA. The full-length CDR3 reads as CASSDQPGPYAEQFF.

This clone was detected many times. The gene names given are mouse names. The CDR3 spells CTCSADWGDSDYTF. The DNA read from the CDR3 is TGCACCTGCAGTGCAGATTGGGGGGACTCC. V and J are TRBV1 and TRBJ1-2, with D perhaps TRBD1 (5 bases). The read falls 4 residues short of the CDR3 end, and the missing part is taken from the germline J gene. V was cut by 0 bases and J by 3 bases, with 8 bases left in between. Germline assignment: CDR1 NSQYPW and CDR2 LRSPGD (reference sequence). The CDR3 covers 14 residues.

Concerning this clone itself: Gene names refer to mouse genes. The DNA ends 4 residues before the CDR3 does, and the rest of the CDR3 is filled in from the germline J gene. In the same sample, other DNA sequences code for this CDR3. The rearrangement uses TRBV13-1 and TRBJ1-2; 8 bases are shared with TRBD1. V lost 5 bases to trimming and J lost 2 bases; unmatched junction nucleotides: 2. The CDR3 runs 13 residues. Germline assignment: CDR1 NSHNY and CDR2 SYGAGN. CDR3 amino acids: CASSRGLNSDYTF. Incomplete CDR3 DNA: TGTGCCAGCAGCAGGGGGCTTAACTCC.

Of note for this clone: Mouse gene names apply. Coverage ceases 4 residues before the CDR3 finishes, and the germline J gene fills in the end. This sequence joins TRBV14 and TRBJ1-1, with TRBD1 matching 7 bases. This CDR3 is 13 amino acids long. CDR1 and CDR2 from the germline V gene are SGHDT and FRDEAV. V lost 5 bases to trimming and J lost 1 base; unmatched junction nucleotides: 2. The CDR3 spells CASRTGTNTEVFF. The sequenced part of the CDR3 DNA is TGTGCCAGCAGGACAGGGACGAACACA.

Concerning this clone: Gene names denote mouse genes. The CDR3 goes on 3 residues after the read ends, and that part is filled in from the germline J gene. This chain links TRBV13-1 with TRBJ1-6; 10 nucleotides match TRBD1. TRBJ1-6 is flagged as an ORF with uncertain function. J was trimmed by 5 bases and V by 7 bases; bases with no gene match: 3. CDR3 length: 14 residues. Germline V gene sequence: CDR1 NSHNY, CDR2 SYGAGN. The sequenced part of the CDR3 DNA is TGTGCCAGCGGGGACAGGGGAGATAATTCGCCC. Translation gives CASGDRGDNSP. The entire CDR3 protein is CASGDRGDNSPLYF.

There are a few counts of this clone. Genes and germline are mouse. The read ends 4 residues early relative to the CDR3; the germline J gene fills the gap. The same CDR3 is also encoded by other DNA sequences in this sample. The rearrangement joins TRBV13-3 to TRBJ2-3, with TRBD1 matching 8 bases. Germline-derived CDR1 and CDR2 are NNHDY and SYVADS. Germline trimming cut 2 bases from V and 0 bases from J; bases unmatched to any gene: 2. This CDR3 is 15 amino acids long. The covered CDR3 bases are TGTGCCAGCAGTGAAGGACAGGGAAGTGCAGAA. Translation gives CASSEGQGSAE. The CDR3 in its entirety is CASSEGQGSAETLYF.